The 32 T cell receptor beta chains reported below all come from one sample, sequenced in a study of blood T cell repertoires in COVID-19. TCRdb's table, derived via immunoSEQ multiplex PCR, lists solely in-frame clones and lacks some. The sample lists 110,000 to 150,000 clones, roughly 85% seen once, with roughly 3.9% in the top ten. Sequenced input: PBMCs or T cells enriched from blood (not recorded which). The origin of the receptors is a man aged 45-65 years who had recovered from COVID-19.

J is TRBJ1-2 and V is TRBV28; D possibly corresponds to TRBD1 (5 bases). The V gene's germline CDR1 is MDHEN and CDR2 SYDVKM. The V end lost 6 bases, the J end lost 4 bases, and 9 bases lay between the germline ends. The CDR3 contains 12 residues. The CDR3 sequence is CASRRGSYGYTF. The CDR3, as DNA: TGTGCCAGCAGGCGGGGGAGCTATGGCTACACCTTC.

The CDR3 region is CASSSVPGQGADTQYF. The CDR3 nucleotides read TGCGCCAGCAGCTCGGTCCCGGGACAGGGGGCAGATACGCAGTATTTT. The chain uses TRBV5-1 and TRBJ2-3, with 11 nucleotides matching TRBD1. Germline loops: CDR1 SGHRS, CDR2 YFSETQ. The CDR3 extends over 16 amino acids. J lost 4 bases, V lost 3 bases, and 7 bases had no gene match.

The chain couples TRBV5-4 to TRBJ1-2; D is perhaps TRBD1 (6 bases). The CDR3 spans 13 residues. V was cut by 2 bases and J by 7 bases, with 12 bases left in between. Germline V gene sequence: CDR1 SGHNT, CDR2 YYREEE (reference sequence). In nucleotides, the CDR3 is TGTGCCAGCAGCTTACAGGGATTAGGTGGCTACACCTTC. Translation: CASSLQGLGGYTF.

V gene TRBV28 combines with J gene TRBJ2-1, with D maybe TRBD2 (5 bases). V was cut by 5 bases and J by 8 bases, with 16 bases left in between. The CDR3 extends over 14 amino acids. Germline assignment: CDR1 MDHEN and CDR2 SYDVKM. Here the CDR3 DNA reads TGTGCCAGCAGTAGAACTACGGGAACCGATGAGCAGTTCTTC. Its protein product is CASSRTTGTDEQFF.

The chain recombines TRBV2 with TRBJ2-6, with 10 bases that match TRBD1. J lost 0 bases, V lost 5 bases, and 7 bases had no gene match. CDR1 is SNHLY, CDR2 FYNNEI, per germline. This CDR3 is 18 amino acids long. Here the CDR3 DNA reads TGTGCCAGCAGTCGACAGGGGGCTTACCTCTCTGGGGCCAACGTCCTGACTTTC. It is translated as CASSRQGAYLSGANVLTF.

This clone occurred a few times. The chain uses TRBV6-6 and TRBJ1-1; TRBD1 matches 7 bases. Trimming took 7 bases from V and 1 from J; bases not matched to a gene: 6. The CDR3 is made up of 14 amino acids. CDR1 and CDR2 (germline): MNHNY, SVGAGI (reference sequence). CDR3 coding DNA: TGTGCCAGCATAAAACCAGGGGGGAACACTGAAGCTTTCTTT. It yields the protein CASIKPGGNTEAFF.

This clone was seen more than once but under ten times. The rearrangement joins TRBV5-1 to TRBJ1-2; D gene unclear. The V end was cut by 3 bases, the J end by 6 bases, with 21 bases between. This CDR3 spans 16 amino acids. The germline V gene encodes CDR1 SGHRS and CDR2 YFSETQ. CDR3 amino acids: CASSSSPIGDTDGYTF. The CDR3 DNA is TGCGCCAGCAGCTCCTCCCCCATAGGAGATACGGATGGCTACACCTTC.

The chain couples TRBV30 to TRBJ2-2; 7 positions agree with TRBD1. CDR1 and CDR2 from the germline V gene are GTSNPN and SVGIG (reference sequence). V shed 4 bases and J 2 bases; nucleotides not matched to a gene: 4. This CDR3 has 14 amino acids. Written as DNA, the CDR3 is TGTGCCTGGATACGACAGGGAAACACCGGGGAGCTGTTTTTT. Its translation: CAWIRQGNTGELFF.

This chain joins TRBV6-2 or TRBV6-3 and TRBJ1-4; 10 bases are shared with TRBD1. CDR3 size: 16 residues. V dropped 4 bases and J dropped 8; count of bases not matched to a gene: 10. CDR1 is MNHEY, CDR2 SVGEGT, per germline. CDR3 DNA sequence: TGTGCCAGCAGTTCGCGTCTGACAGGGGGCAGAGAAAAACTGTTTTTT. This translates into CASSSRLTGGREKLFF.

The chain combines TRBV20-1 with TRBJ1-1; no reliable D call. Trimming pared 6 bases from V and 7 bases from J, leaving 9 bases between. CDR3 length: 10 amino acids. CDR1 and CDR2 from the germline V gene are DFQATT and SNEGSKA (reference sequence). The CDR3 sequence is CSAEGYEAFF. The CDR3 coding sequence is TGCAGTGCCGAGGGTTATGAAGCTTTCTTT.

The rearrangement joins TRBV7-2 to TRBJ1-2; D not resolved. Looked up from germline, CDR1 is SGHTA and CDR2 is FQGNSA. The CDR3 spans 17 residues. The ends were cut back, 0 bases at V and 4 bases at J, with 18 bases in the middle. CDR3 sequence (DNA): TGTGCCAGCAGCTTAGCTTGGAGACGCCCCTCAACCTATGGCTACACCTTC. Its protein is CASSLAWRRPSTYGYTF.

Here the CDR3 reads CASHQTQGGGYTF. The CDR3 DNA follows: TGTGCCAGCCATCAAACCCAGGGGGGCGGCTACACCTTC. The chain joins TRBV6-5 to TRBJ1-2, with TRBD1 matching 7 bases. CDR3 size: 13 residues. Trimming cost V 8 bases and J 8 bases; bases outside gene matches: 11. CDR1 is MNHEY, CDR2 SVGAGI, per germline.

The rearrangement uses TRBV5-1 and TRBJ1-3; D not certain. V was pared by 0 bases and J by 0 bases, with 10 bases between. This CDR3 is 16 amino acids long. Germline V CDR1 and CDR2: SGHRS, YFSETQ. CDR3 region: CASSLDRSSSGNTIYF. The CDR3 DNA follows: TGCGCCAGCAGCTTGGACAGATCGAGCTCTGGAAACACCATATATTTT.

The V and J genes are TRBV9 and TRBJ2-4; 7 bases are shared with TRBD2. This CDR3 has 14 residues. The trim removed 2 bases at V and 6 bases at J, leaving 5 bases unmatched. The V gene's germline CDR1 is SGDLS and CDR2 YYNGEE. CDR3 DNA sequence: TGTGCCAGCAGCGTTATGTCTAGCGGAAACATTCAGTACTTC. It is translated as CASSVMSSGNIQYF.

The rearrangement links TRBV2 to TRBJ1-3; 8 bases match TRBD1. The CDR3 totals 16 residues. Per germline, CDR1 SNHLY and CDR2 FYNNEI. V dropped 4 bases and J dropped 0; count of bases not matched to a gene: 5. Here the CDR3 reads CASSVGQALSGNTIYF. CDR3 in DNA: TGTGCCAGCAGTGTGGGACAGGCTCTCTCTGGAAACACCATATATTTT.

This chain connects TRBV18 to TRBJ2-3, with D possibly being TRBD2 (6 bases). The germline V gene has CDR1 KGHSH and CDR2 LQKENI. Trimming shortened V by 6 bases and J by 10 bases, and 20 bases separated the two germline ends. This CDR3 is 14 amino acids long. Here the CDR3 reads CASSPTSSVSSQYF. The CDR3 nucleotides read TGTGCCAGCTCGCCCACTAGCTCCGTTTCCTCGCAGTATTTT.

This chain joins TRBV6-2 or TRBV6-3 and TRBJ1-4, with 8 bases aligning to TRBD1. V shed 6 bases, J shed 9 bases, and the junction held 12 bases outside the gene matches. The CDR3 covers 15 residues. The germline V gene encodes CDR1 MNHEY and CDR2 SVGEGT. CDR3 in amino acids: CASSPSGTGAKKLFF. The CDR3 region has the DNA TGTGCCAGCAGCCCTTCGGGGACAGGAGCGAAAAAACTGTTTTTT.

The rearrangement links TRBV27 to TRBJ2-5, with D perhaps TRBD2 (5 bases). The CDR3 covers 14 residues. V lost 2 bases to trimming and J lost 1 base, with 8 bases between them. CDR1 and CDR2 (germline): MNHEY, SMNVEV (reference sequence). CDR3 amino acids: CASSLGSPQETQYF. As DNA, the CDR3 is TGTGCCAGCAGTTTAGGGAGCCCCCAAGAGACCCAGTACTTC.

This chain uses TRBV20-1 with TRBJ2-7, with D perhaps TRBD2 (6 bases). Trimming cost V 6 bases and J 10 bases, with 13 bases left between them. CDR1 DFQATT and CDR2 SNEGSKA come from the germline V gene (reference sequence). The CDR3 has 10 residues. The CDR3 protein is CSAGGRDQYF. Here the CDR3 DNA reads TGCAGTGCGGGAGGACGGGATCAGTACTTC.

This clone has just one count. This rearrangement joins TRBV5-4 to TRBJ2-7; 8 bases map to TRBD1. This CDR3 comprises 16 residues. Trimming at V came to 5 bases and at J to 2 bases, leaving 12 bases not matched to a gene. The germline CDR1 and CDR2 sequences are SGHNT and YYREEE (reference sequence). This chain's CDR3 is CASRLLGQGTTYEQYF. The CDR3 coding sequence is TGTGCCAGCAGACTACTAGGACAGGGAACTACCTACGAGCAGTACTTC.

The rearrangement uses TRBV5-1 and TRBJ2-1; TRBD2 aligns across 8 bases. Germline CDR1 is SGHRS and CDR2 is YFSETQ. CDR3 length: 14 residues. The J segment lost 8 bases and the V segment lost 4 bases, leaving 8 bases of the junction unmatched. CDR3 region: CASSPGTRSDEQFF. For the CDR3, the DNA is TGCGCCAGCAGCCCCGGGACTAGGTCGGATGAGCAGTTCTTC.

The chain links TRBV6-5 to TRBJ1-6; D is ambiguous. The length of the CDR3 is 12 residues. The germline gives CDR1 MNHEY, CDR2 SVGAGI. The V end lost 2 bases, the J end lost 7 bases, and 3 bases lay between the germline ends. This CDR3 is CASSYVNSPLHF. The CDR3 nucleotides read TGTGCCAGCAGTTACGTAAATTCACCCCTCCACTTT.

The J gene is TRBJ1-3, the V gene TRBV9; TRBD1 agrees at 9 bases. Germline assignment: CDR1 SGDLS and CDR2 YYNGEE. The CDR3 has 16 amino acids. V was pared by 4 bases and J by 4 bases, with 9 bases of the junction left unmatched. This CDR3 is CASSFSGQGIGNTIYF. The CDR3 DNA sequence: TGTGCCAGCAGCTTCTCGGGACAGGGCATCGGAAACACCATATATTTT.

The J gene is TRBJ1-2, the V gene TRBV7-3; 10 bases match TRBD1. With 5 bases clipped from V and 7 bases from J, the junction kept 7 bases outside the gene matches. The CDR3 covers 14 residues. Germline V CDR1 and CDR2: SGHTA, FQGTGA. CDR3 bases: TGTGCCAGCAGCCTGACAGGGGGCGCAGGTGGCTACACCTTC. Translation: CASSLTGGAGGYTF.

V is TRBV28 and J is TRBJ1-1; D not certain. Germline assignment: CDR1 MDHEN and CDR2 SYDVKM. With 4 bases removed from V and 1 base from J, the gap between germline ends came to 7 bases. This CDR3 is 13 amino acids long. As DNA, the CDR3 is TGTGCCAGCAGTTACAGCCAGAACACTGAAGCTTTCTTT. Amino acids: CASSYSQNTEAFF.

The chain employs TRBV28 and TRBJ1-1, with D perhaps TRBD1 (6 bases). The CDR3 covers 15 residues. V lost 1 base and J 1 base, leaving 10 bases between the germline ends. Germline loops: CDR1 MDHEN, CDR2 SYDVKM. The CDR3 region has the DNA TGTGCCAGCAGTTTATTTGGACAGAAGAACACTGAAGCTTTCTTT. Translated, it gives CASSLFGQKNTEAFF.

The chain uses TRBV5-3 and TRBJ1-2; 9 bases match TRBD1. TRBV5-3 is classed as an ORF, of uncertain function. CDR3 length: 16 residues. The J segment lost 2 bases and the V segment lost 3 bases, leaving 8 bases of the junction unmatched. The CDR3 is CARSSKGTGLNYGYTF. CDR3 DNA sequence: TGTGCCAGAAGCTCAAAAGGGACAGGGCTCAACTATGGCTACACCTTC.

The J gene is TRBJ1-5, the V gene TRBV7-2; D may be TRBD1 (5 bases). The V and J ends lost 2 bases and 2 bases respectively, with 7 bases between them. Germline values: CDR1 SGHTA, CDR2 FQGNSA. The CDR3 is made up of 14 amino acids. CDR3 region: CASSLQQGNQPQHF. CDR3 nucleotide sequence: TGTGCCAGCAGCTTACAACAGGGCAATCAGCCCCAGCATTTT. Supplemented by reference TRBV7-2 and TRBJ1-5, the full variable domain reads GAGVSQSPSNKVTEKGKDVELRCDPISGHTALYWYRQSLGQGLEFLIYFQGNSAPDKSGLPSDRFSAERTGGSVSTLTIQRTQQEDSAVYLCASSLQQGNQPQHFGDGTRLSIL.

This clone was seen only once. This rearrangement joins TRBV6-5 to TRBJ1-5; D not resolved. CDR3 length equals 15 residues. CDR1 and CDR2 (germline): MNHEY, SVGAGI. Trimming took 2 bases from V and 0 from J, leaving 8 bases between them. CDR3 in DNA: TGTGCCAGCAGTTACGGAGGTTATAGCAATCAGCCCCAGCATTTT. This gives the protein CASSYGGYSNQPQHF.

J is TRBJ1-1 and V is TRBV5-1; D is perhaps TRBD1 (6 bases). Trimming took 4 bases from V and 7 from J, leaving 14 bases between them. This CDR3 is built from 13 residues. Per the germline V gene, CDR1 is SGHRS and CDR2 is YFSETQ. In DNA, the CDR3 is TGCGCCAGCAGCGCTCAGGGGCTGAGTGAAGCTTTCTTT. Amino acids: CASSAQGLSEAFF.

This chain uses TRBV27 with TRBJ1-1; maybe TRBD1 (5 bases). Trimming shortened V by 6 bases and J by 4 bases, and 15 bases separated the two germline ends. Germline CDR1 MNHEY, CDR2 SMNVEV (reference sequence). The CDR3 extends over 14 amino acids. CDR3 region: CASSWGGGTTEAFF. CDR3 nucleotides: TGTGCCAGCAGCTGGGGCGGGGGGACCACTGAAGCTTTCTTT.

The chain joins TRBV5-6 to TRBJ1-1; D possibly corresponds to TRBD1 (6 bases). CDR1 and CDR2 (germline): SGHDT, YYEEEE. The CDR3 is made up of 12 amino acids. Deletions cut 0 bases from V and 12 bases from J, with 12 bases between. CDR3: CASSLGTGSTFF. The CDR3 DNA follows: TGTGCCAGCAGCTTGGGAACAGGGTCGACTTTCTTT.